Shown below are 4 T cell receptor beta chains from a single sample sequenced in a study of T cells in Graves' hyperthyroidism and ophthalmopathy. Researchers took RNA transcripts and amplified the TCR beta CDR3 regions from them. A set of HTBI primers served as the primers for a first-round RT-PCR of the TCR CDR3. MiXCR, applied by TCRdb to the multiplex PCR reads, yields one record per CDR3 protein. The data contain over 300,000 distinct CDR3 sequences, approximately 13% of them seen just once; the ten biggest clones take up approximately 9.9%. Sequencing was performed on blood. The receptors originated from a woman aged 60-70 years with Graves' hyperthyroidism.

The table lists this clonotype with many counts. J is TRBJ1-5 and V is TRBV11-2; tentatively, D is TRBD1 (6 bases). Germline CDR1 reads SGHAT; CDR2 reads FQNNGV. The CDR3 runs to 14 residues. V was trimmed by 5 bases and J by 5 bases, leaving 13 bases between them. CDR3 nucleotide sequence: TGTGCCAGCAGCGCCCGGGACACTGATCAGCCCCAGCATTTT. It encodes CASSARDTDQPQHF.

As concerns this clonotype: Since a much larger clone is just one base distant, this may be a read error. This sequence joins TRBV7-2 and TRBJ1-4, with a tentative D call TRBD1 (5 bases). This CDR3 spans 15 amino acids. Germline V gene data show CDR1 as SGHTA and CDR2 as FQGNSA. The CDR3 DNA follows: TGTGCCAGCAGCCGAACCGGGACGCAAAATGAAAAACTGCTTTTT. This codes for CASSRTGTQNEKLLF. Drawing the rest from reference TRBV7-2 and TRBJ1-4, the complete variable domain is GAGVSQSPSNKVTEKGKDVELRCDPISGHTALYWYRQSLGQGLEFLIYFQGNSAPDKSGLPSDRFSAERTGGSVSTLTIQRTQQEDSAVYLCASSRTGTQNEKLLFGSGTQLSVL.

This chain links TRBV19 with TRBJ2-7; D is uncertain. Germline CDR1 and CDR2: LNHDA and SQIVND (reference sequence). The ends were cut back, 1 base at V and 3 bases at J, with 7 bases in the middle. CDR3 length equals 13 residues. CDR3 nucleotides: TGTGCCAGTAGTATAGGGCCATTCTACGAGCAGTACTTC. This gives the protein CASSIGPFYEQYF.

This clonotype has ten or more counts. The rearrangement uses TRBV28 and TRBJ1-5; 9 nucleotides align to TRBD1. The CDR3 runs to 13 residues. Unmatched junction bases numbered 1, after V lost 5 bases and J lost 5 bases. Germline V gene lookup returns CDR1 MDHEN and CDR2 SYDVKM. CDR3 bases: TGTGCCAGCAGTAACAGGGGGCATCAGCCCCAGCATTTT. This codes for CASSNRGHQPQHF.